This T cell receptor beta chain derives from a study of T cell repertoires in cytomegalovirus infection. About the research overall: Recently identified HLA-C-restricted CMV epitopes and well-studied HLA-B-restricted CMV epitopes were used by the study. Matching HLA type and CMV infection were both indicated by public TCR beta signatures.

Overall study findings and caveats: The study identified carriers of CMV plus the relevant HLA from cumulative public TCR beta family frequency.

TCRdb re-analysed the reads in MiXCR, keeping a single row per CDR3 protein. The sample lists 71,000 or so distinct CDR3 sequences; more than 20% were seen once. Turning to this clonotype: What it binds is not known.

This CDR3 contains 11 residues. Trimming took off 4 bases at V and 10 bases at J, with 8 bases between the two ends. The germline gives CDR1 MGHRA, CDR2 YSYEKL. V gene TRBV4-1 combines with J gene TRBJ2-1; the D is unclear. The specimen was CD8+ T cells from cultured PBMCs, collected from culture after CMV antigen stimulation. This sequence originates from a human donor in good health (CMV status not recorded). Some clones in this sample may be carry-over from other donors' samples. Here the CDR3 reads CASSRKDEQFF. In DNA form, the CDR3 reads TGCGCCAGCAGCCGCAAGGACGAGCAGTTCTTC.